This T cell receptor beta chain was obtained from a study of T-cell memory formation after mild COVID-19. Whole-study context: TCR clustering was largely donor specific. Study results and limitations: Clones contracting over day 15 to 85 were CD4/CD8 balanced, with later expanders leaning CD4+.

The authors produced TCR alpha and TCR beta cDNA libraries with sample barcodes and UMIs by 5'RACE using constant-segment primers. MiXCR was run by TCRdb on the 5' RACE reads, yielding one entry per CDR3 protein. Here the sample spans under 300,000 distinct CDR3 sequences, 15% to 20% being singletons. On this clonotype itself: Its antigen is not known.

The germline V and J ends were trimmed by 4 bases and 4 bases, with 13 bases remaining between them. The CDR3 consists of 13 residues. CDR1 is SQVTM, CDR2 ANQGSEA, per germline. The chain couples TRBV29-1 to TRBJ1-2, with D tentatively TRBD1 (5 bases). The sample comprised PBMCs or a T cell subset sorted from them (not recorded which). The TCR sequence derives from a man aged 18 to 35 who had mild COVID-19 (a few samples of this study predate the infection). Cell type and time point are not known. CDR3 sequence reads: CSVGGIATYGYTF. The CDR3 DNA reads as TGCAGCGTTGGGGGGATTGCAACCTATGGCTACACCTTC.